This entry is about one T cell receptor (beta chain). The antigen remains undetermined. Some clones are missing from TCRdb's copy, which holds only in-frame ones; the method was immunoSEQ multiplex PCR. Here the sample spans around 150,000 clones, over 85% being singletons. The data are from a study of cytomegalovirus exposure and HLA in healthy donors. Study summary: A later analysis reported the 100 to 150 validation repertoires used the same platform as the approximately 650 first-cohort repertoires.

Findings of the study overall: A subsequent analysis found that TCR clusters from the first cohort also tended to co-occur in the approximately 130 validation repertoires, with approximately 95% of cluster scores above 0.

V was shortened by 1 base and J by 4 bases, with 10 bases between the two germline ends. Germline CDR1 reads SGHVS; CDR2 reads FQNEAQ. The CDR3 runs to 15 residues. The chain combines TRBV7-8 with TRBJ1-4; a weak D match, TRBD1 (6 bases). Sequencing was performed on PBMCs. This TCR derives from a woman younger than 30 in good health and CMV-seropositive. The CDR3 spells CASSLGRGVNEKLFF. CDR3 DNA: TGTGCCAGCAGCTTAGGCAGGGGAGTTAATGAAAAACTGTTTTTT.